This T cell receptor (beta chain) is drawn from a study of blood T cells in healthy people across ages. Primed by a sample-barcoded 5' primer and a J-beta primer mix, a second PCR proceeded for about 7 to 11 cycles. TCRdb recomputed calls from the 5' RACE reads with MiXCR, one row per CDR3 protein. Among approximately 940,000 distinct CDR3 sequences listed, around 49% were seen once. This clonotype has more than one count but fewer than ten. The CDR3 is 11 amino acids. Germline loops: CDR1 DFQATT, CDR2 SNEGSKA (reference sequence). Trimming stripped 5 bases from V and 5 bases from J, with 7 bases between. Approximately 9.1 milliliters was the volume of peripheral blood drawn from each donor. They isolated at least 6 million PBMCs from each sample.

The chain combines TRBV20-1 with TRBJ2-1, with D unresolved. This receptor was taken from a man aged 25 to 45 in good health. Sequences were obtained from blood. The CDR3 nucleotides are TGCAGTGCTCGCAGTGACAATGAGCAGTTCTTC. The encoded protein is CSARSDNEQFF.